These 21 T cell receptor beta chains originate from one sample sequenced in a study of response to subunit inactivated influenza vaccine. One entry per CDR3 protein, called by TCRdb with MiXCR from the RT-PCR reads. Here the sample spans about 170,000 distinct CDR3 sequences, roughly 10% being singletons. Sequencing used CD8+ T cells sorted from PBMCs, obtained around 2 years after vaccination. These receptors came from a man between 50 and 70 years old who received an inactivated influenza vaccine.

This clonotype was seen repeatedly, ten times or more. The V and J genes are TRBV5-1 and TRBJ1-3; 7 bases match TRBD1. V was clipped by 4 bases and J by 1 base; unmatched bases: 8. This CDR3 comprises 16 residues. Germline-derived CDR1 and CDR2 are SGHRS and YFSETQ. This CDR3 is CASSDGQALSGNTIYF. Written as DNA, the CDR3 is TGCGCCAGCAGCGACGGACAGGCCCTATCTGGAAACACCATATATTTT. Full variable domain (remainder filled in from reference TRBV5-1 and TRBJ1-3): KAGVTQTPRYLIKTRGQQVTLSCSPISGHRSVSWYQQTPGQGLQFLFEYFSETQRNKGNFPGRFSGRQFSNSRSEMNVSTLELGDSALYLCASSDGQALSGNTIYFGEGSWLTVV.

Only a few counts were recorded for this clonotype. This chain uses TRBV11-1 with TRBJ2-3; TRBD2 agrees at 9 bases. Germline assignment: CDR1 SGHAT and CDR2 FQDESV (reference sequence). The CDR3 extends over 18 amino acids. Germline trimming cut 5 bases from V and 0 bases from J; bases unmatched to any gene: 12. The CDR3 DNA reads as TGTGCCAGCAGCAACGTCCACCGACTAGCGGAGAGCACAGATACGCAGTATTTT. It codes for CASSNVHRLAESTDTQYF.

V usage is TRBV20-1 and J usage is TRBJ1-3; D unresolved. Germline V lookup: CDR1 DFQATT, CDR2 SNEGSKA (reference sequence). The V end lost 7 bases, the J end lost 3 bases, and 7 bases lay between the germline ends. The CDR3 extends over 11 amino acids. The DNA of the CDR3 is TGCAGTGTGGGGTATGGAAACACCATATATTTT. It encodes CSVGYGNTIYF.

The sample holds one count of this clonotype. The chain uses TRBV6-2 or TRBV6-3 and TRBJ2-7; D is perhaps TRBD1 (6 bases). Germline lookup yields CDR1 MNHEY and CDR2 SVGEGT. This CDR3 is 14 amino acids long. Trimming took 0 bases from V and 3 from J, leaving 9 bases between them. DNA of the CDR3: TGTGCCAGCAGTTACTCGGGGGCATACTACGAGCAGTACTTC. Translating it yields CASSYSGAYYEQYF.

Note on this clonotype: No DNA is shown, since the ends of the CDR3 on it are uncertain; the CDR3 is the one TCRdb lists. The chain has TRBV6-2 or TRBV6-3 and TRBJ2-5; the table names TRBD1, a call not compared with the DNA. Counting both end residues, the CDR3 totals 15 amino acids. In germline, CDR1 is MNHEY, CDR2 SVGEGT. This CDR3 reads CASSYFGAGGETQYF.

This clonotype was observed a handful of times. The CDR3 DNA follows: TGCGCCAGCAGCTTGGGGCCATTCACCCCCCCCTACGAGCAGTACTTC. It yields the protein CASSLGPFTPPYEQYF. This rearrangement joins TRBV5-1 to TRBJ2-7; D call uncertain. The germline V and J ends were trimmed by 0 bases and 2 bases, with 15 bases remaining between them. The CDR3 totals 16 residues. Germline CDR1 is SGHRS and CDR2 is YFSETQ. The variable domain in full, completed from reference TRBV5-1 and TRBJ2-7, reads KAGVTQTPRYLIKTRGQQVTLSCSPISGHRSVSWYQQTPGQGLQFLFEYFSETQRNKGNFPGRFSGRQFSNSRSEMNVSTLELGDSALYLCASSLGPFTPPYEQYFGPGTRLTVT.

The chain joins TRBV15 to TRBJ1-6; TRBD1 matches at 8 bases. Germline values: CDR1 LNHNV, CDR2 YYDKDF (reference sequence). The CDR3 runs 15 residues. Trimming cost V 5 bases and J 11 bases; bases outside gene matches: 11. CDR3 DNA sequence: TGTGCCACCAGCGACCGGACAGGGACCTACACACCCCTCCACTTT. It specifies CATSDRTGTYTPLHF.

The chain uses TRBV5-1 and TRBJ2-1; D gene unclear. There are 12 residues in the CDR3. Germline CDR1 SGHRS, CDR2 YFSETQ. The V and J ends lost 0 bases and 8 bases respectively, with 6 bases between them. CDR3 amino acids: CASSLVSDEQFF. The CDR3 DNA follows: TGCGCCAGCAGCTTGGTTTCCGATGAGCAGTTCTTC.

The table lists this clonotype with many counts. The chain couples TRBV27 to TRBJ2-1; unclear D gene. Germline lookup yields CDR1 MNHEY and CDR2 SMNVEV (reference sequence). The CDR3 contains 15 residues. Trimming cost V 3 bases and J 4 bases, with 13 bases left between them. The CDR3 is CASSLSTEPYNEQFF. The CDR3 nucleotides are TGTGCCAGCAGTTTGAGTACAGAACCGTACAATGAGCAGTTCTTC.

Only a few counts were recorded for this clonotype. The rearrangement joins TRBV27 to TRBJ2-5; D unresolved. The CDR3 runs to 11 residues. V was shortened by 7 bases and J by 4 bases, with 7 bases between the two germline ends. In germline, CDR1 is MNHEY, CDR2 SMNVEV (reference sequence). CDR3 in amino acids: CASTWGETQYF. The CDR3 coding sequence is TGTGCCAGCACGTGGGGAGAGACCCAGTACTTC.

The J gene is TRBJ1-2, the V gene TRBV7-9, with D possibly being TRBD1 (6 bases). The CDR3 extends over 15 amino acids. Germline lookup yields CDR1 SEHNR and CDR2 FQNEAQ (reference sequence). The V end was cut by 3 bases, the J end by 6 bases, with 17 bases between. In DNA form, the CDR3 reads TGTGCCAGCAGCTTCCTCCCCCGGGGGCAAGATGGCTACACCTTC. Amino acids: CASSFLPRGQDGYTF.

The chain uses TRBV28 and TRBJ1-5, with no clear D. Trimming took 5 bases from V and 1 from J, leaving 15 bases between them. The CDR3 is 16 residues long. The V gene's germline CDR1 is MDHEN and CDR2 SYDVKM. CDR3 in amino acids: CASSLARRSSNQPQHF. CDR3 DNA: TGTGCCAGCAGTCTCGCCCGTCGGTCAAGCAATCAGCCCCAGCATTTT.

The V gene is TRBV6-2 or TRBV6-3, the J gene TRBJ2-3; D might be TRBD1 (5 bases). Germline CDR1 MNHEY, CDR2 SVGEGT. The CDR3 runs 15 residues. Trimming left V 4 bases short and J 0 bases short, with 11 bases between. In DNA form, the CDR3 reads TGTGCCAGCAGTTTCCAGGGCTCTAGCACAGATACGCAGTATTTT. As protein: CASSFQGSSTDTQYF.

The chain employs TRBV24-1 and TRBJ2-5, with 7 nucleotides matching TRBD1. CDR1 and CDR2 from the germline V gene are KGHDR and SFDVKD. With V trimmed by 4 bases and J by 2 bases, 6 bases remained unmatched. This CDR3 has 15 amino acids. This chain's CDR3 is CATSDLRTGQETQYF. The CDR3 DNA follows: TGTGCCACCAGTGACCTAAGGACAGGTCAAGAGACCCAGTACTTC.

This chain uses TRBV9 with TRBJ1-1, with D perhaps matching TRBD1 (5 bases). Germline V lookup: CDR1 SGDLS, CDR2 YYNGEE. V lost 0 bases, J lost 10 bases, and 13 bases lay in between. This CDR3 has 13 residues. The chain's CDR3 is CASSVGVVGGAFF. CDR3 nucleotide sequence: TGTGCCAGCAGCGTAGGGGTTGTGGGGGGAGCTTTCTTT.

This clonotype occurred a few times. The germline gene is not matched at one end of the junction; a read error may be the cause. The chain combines TRBV27 with TRBJ2-1; the match to TRBD2 covers 9 bases. The CDR3 spans 15 residues. Germline-derived CDR1 and CDR2 are MNHEY and SMNVEV (reference sequence). The CDR3 region is CAGSLLLAGTNEQFF. CDR3 nucleotides: TGTGCCGGCAGTTTACTCCTAGCGGGAACAAATGAGCAGTTCTTC.

With respect to this clonotype: At one end the junction does not follow the germline gene, possibly because of a read error. This chain connects TRBV3-1 to TRBJ1-1; D unclear. CDR3 length equals 15 residues. Per germline, CDR1 LGHDT and CDR2 YNNKEL (reference sequence). CDR3 bases: TGTGCCAGCTGCCAGTTTTCGACGGGGAACACTGAAGCTTTCTTT. Translation gives CASCQFSTGNTEAFF.

V and J are TRBV20-1 and TRBJ2-1, with D perhaps matching TRBD2 (6 bases). CDR1 is DFQATT and CDR2 is SNEGSKA in the germline V gene (reference sequence). This CDR3 comprises 15 residues. Trimming removed 6 bases from V and 3 bases from J, with 18 bases in between. As DNA, the CDR3 is TGCAGTGCGAACGACCGGGACTTCTTCTACAATGAGCAGTTCTTC. Translation: CSANDRDFFYNEQFF.

There are many counts of this clonotype. The rearrangement joins TRBV4-3 to TRBJ2-7; possible D gene TRBD1, 6 bases. V was clipped by 0 bases and J by 4 bases, with 13 bases between them. Germline lookup yields CDR1 LGHNA and CDR2 YSLEER. The CDR3 is 15 residues long. The CDR3 DNA sequence: TGCGCCAGCAGCCAAGAACGGACAGCTGATTACGAGCAGTACTTC. Its translation: CASSQERTADYEQYF.

This clonotype was observed a handful of times. The chain links TRBV4-3 to TRBJ1-2; D may be TRBD1 (6 bases). The CDR3 has 15 residues. With 0 bases removed from V and 8 bases from J, the gap between germline ends came to 16 bases. The germline gives CDR1 LGHNA, CDR2 YSLEER. This chain's CDR3 is CASSQDGGAPRGYTF. The CDR3 DNA reads TGCGCCAGCAGCCAAGATGGGGGGGCGCCTCGAGGCTACACCTTC.

This clonotype has ten or more counts. This rearrangement joins TRBV9 to TRBJ2-1; D is possibly TRBD2 (6 bases). The CDR3 runs 15 residues. Trimming cost V 4 bases and J 0 bases, with 11 bases left between them. Germline V gene sequence: CDR1 SGDLS, CDR2 YYNGEE. The CDR3 coding sequence is TGTGCCAGCAGCCCCACCGGGAGCTCCTACAATGAGCAGTTCTTC. Its translation is CASSPTGSSYNEQFF.